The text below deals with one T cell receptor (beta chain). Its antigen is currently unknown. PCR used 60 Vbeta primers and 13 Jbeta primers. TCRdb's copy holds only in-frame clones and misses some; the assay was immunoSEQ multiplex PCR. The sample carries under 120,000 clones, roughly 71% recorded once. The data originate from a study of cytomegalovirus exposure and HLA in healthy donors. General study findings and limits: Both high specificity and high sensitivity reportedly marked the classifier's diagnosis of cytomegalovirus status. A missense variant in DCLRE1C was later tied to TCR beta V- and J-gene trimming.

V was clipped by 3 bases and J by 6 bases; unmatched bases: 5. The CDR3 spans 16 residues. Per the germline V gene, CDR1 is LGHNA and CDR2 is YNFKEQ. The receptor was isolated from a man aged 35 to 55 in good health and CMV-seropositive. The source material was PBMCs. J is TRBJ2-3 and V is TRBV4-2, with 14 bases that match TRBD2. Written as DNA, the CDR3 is TGTGCCAGCAGCCACGTTGGGACTAGCGGGAGTGATACGCAGTATTTT. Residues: CASSHVGTSGSDTQYF.